The clone carrying this T cell receptor (beta chain) showed up just a few times. Germline lookup yields CDR1 KGHSH and CDR2 LQKENI. This CDR3 has 13 amino acids. The V end was cut by 5 bases, the J end by 6 bases, with 11 bases between. This specimen belongs to a study of blood T cell repertoires in COVID-19. Study in general: PBMCs, B-cell-depleted T cells, or T cells provided the cDNA or gDNA that made up the material.

TCRdb's table, derived via immunoSEQ multiplex PCR, lists solely in-frame clones and lacks some. The profile shows fewer than 300,000 clones, 88% of them singletons. Individuals aged about 18 to 89 years were recruited from 20 to 25 US areas. Cohort placement rested on clinical history that participants reported themselves. What was sequenced was PBMCs or T cells enriched from blood (not recorded which). This clonotype was obtained from a woman between 35 and 50 years old with acute COVID-19. The gene calls are TRBV18 and TRBJ2-1; TRBD2 might be the D (6 bases). Here the CDR3 reads CASSALTSNEQFF. For the CDR3, the DNA is TGTGCCAGCTCAGCCTTGACTAGCAATGAGCAGTTCTTC. The variable domain in full, with the rest retrieved from reference TRBV18 and TRBJ2-1, is NAGVMQNPRHLVRRRGQEARLRCSPMKGHSHVYWYRQLPEEGLKFMVYLQKENIIDESGMPKERFSAEFPKEGPSILRIQQVVRGDSAAYFCASSALTSNEQFFGPGTRLTVL.